A single T cell receptor (beta chain) is shown here with its context. Its antigen is not identified. This entry belongs to a study of vaccination and CD4 T cells after COVID-19. The treatment was: approximately nine-day PBMC culture with coronavirus spike peptide pools or control peptides (ViraFEST assay). The Oncomine TCR Beta short-read assay was applied to DNA of cultured CD4+ T cells. TCRdb independently ran MiXCR on the PCR reads; one entry per CDR3 protein. The sample consists of under 20,000 distinct CDR3 sequences, 53% of them appearing once. The clonotype comes from a human donor who had recovered from COVID-19. The sequencing here drew on CD4+ T cells from blood, cultured in vitro, taken before SARS-CoV-2 vaccination.

The CDR3 loop is CASSLSPGGRDTGELFF. The CDR3 coding sequence is TGTGCCAGCAGCTTATCTCCTGGCGGGAGGGACACCGGGGAGCTGTTTTTT. The chain recombines TRBV7-3 with TRBJ2-2, with 9 positions matching TRBD2. J gave up 3 bases and V 2 bases, and 7 bases lay outside the gene matches. The CDR3 covers 17 residues. CDR1 and CDR2 from the germline V gene are SGHTA and FQGTGA. The full variable domain, completed using reference TRBV7-3 and TRBJ2-2, is GAGVSQTPSNKVTEKGKYVELRCDPISGHTALYWYRQSLGQGPEFLIYFQGTGAADDSGLPNDRFFAVRPEGSVSTLKIQRTERGDSAVYLCASSLSPGGRDTGELFFGEGSRLTVL.